These 32 T cell receptor beta chains were all obtained from the same sample, sequenced in a study of blood T cell repertoires in COVID-19. Sequencing was performed with immunoSEQ multiplex PCR; in TCRdb, only in-frame clones are kept and a portion is missing. The sample lists tens of thousands of clones, 65% to 85% seen once, with around 6.6% in the top ten. Material for sequencing was peripheral blood. The receptors were sampled from a human donor in a cohort sampled during active COVID-19.

The V and J genes are TRBV15 and TRBJ1-2, with D possibly being TRBD1 (6 bases). CDR3 length equals 14 residues. V was clipped by 1 base and J by 5 bases, with 11 bases between them. Germline CDR1 and CDR2: LNHNV and YYDKDF (reference sequence). The CDR3 spells CATSRGQAGYGYTF. As DNA, the CDR3 is TGTGCCACCAGCAGAGGACAGGCTGGATATGGCTACACCTTC.

Ten or more counts support this clone. The chain is built from TRBV7-2 and TRBJ1-3, with D unclear. Germline V gives CDR1 SGHTA, CDR2 FQGNSA. The CDR3 is 16 amino acids. V lost 2 bases, J lost 0 bases, and 11 bases lay in between. This CDR3 reads CASSLNRAGSGNTIYF. Here the CDR3 DNA reads TGTGCCAGCAGCTTAAATCGAGCAGGCTCTGGAAACACCATATATTTT.

This chain links TRBV21-1 with TRBJ2-1; TRBD2 is taken as the D call from the table, unchecked against the DNA. TRBV21-1 is reported as a pseudogene. The CDR3 length is 17 residues. CDR3 in DNA: TGTGCCAGCAGCAAAGGAAGACTAGCGGGGGAATACAATGAGCAGTTCTTC. This encodes CASSKGRLAGEYNEQFF.

This rearrangement joins TRBV6-5 to TRBJ1-4; D not resolved. This CDR3 has 13 amino acids. CDR1 is MNHEY and CDR2 is SVGAGI in the germline V gene. V lost 8 bases and J 6 bases, leaving 13 bases between the germline ends. In nucleotides, the CDR3 is TGTGCCAGCCGACCTCTCAGCGATGAAAAACTGTTTTTT. Protein: CASRPLSDEKLFF.

This rearrangement joins TRBV6-4 to TRBJ2-1; D gene ambiguous. V lost 4 bases and J lost 6, with 10 bases in between. Germline V gene data show CDR1 as MRHNA and CDR2 as SNTAGT. The CDR3 spans 13 residues. This CDR3 is CASSVQVANEQFF. The CDR3 nucleotides read TGTGCCAGCAGTGTTCAGGTTGCCAATGAGCAGTTCTTC.

CDR3 amino acids: CASSPRREGGGETQYF. The CDR3 DNA sequence: TGTGCCAGCAGCCCCCGCAGGGAAGGGGGTGGGGAGACCCAGTACTTC. This chain links TRBV5-4 with TRBJ2-5; D perhaps matches TRBD1 (6 bases). V was pared by 4 bases and J by 5 bases, with 21 bases between. Germline V gene data show CDR1 as SGHNT and CDR2 as YYREEE (reference sequence). This CDR3 spans 16 amino acids.

This chain joins TRBV9 and TRBJ2-2, with TRBD1 identical over 8 bases. This CDR3 spans 15 amino acids. Germline CDR1 reads SGDLS; CDR2 reads YYNGEE. V gave up 5 bases and J gave up 0 bases; unmatched junction bases: 3. CDR3 sequence reads: CASSPRGPNTGELFF. CDR3 bases: TGTGCCAGCAGTCCCAGGGGGCCGAACACCGGGGAGCTGTTTTTT.

This rearrangement joins TRBV9 to TRBJ2-5, with D tentatively TRBD1 (5 bases). The ends were cut back, 7 bases at V and 5 bases at J, with 15 bases in the middle. CDR1 is SGDLS and CDR2 is YYNGEE in the germline V gene. This CDR3 has 13 amino acids. CDR3 in DNA: TGTGCCAGCTCAGGGCCGGGTTTGGAGACCCAGTACTTC. The encoded protein is CASSGPGLETQYF.

This chain joins TRBV18 and TRBJ2-5; D is undetermined. Near its end, the DNA agrees better with TRBJ2-7, so the J call may be wrong. The CDR3 runs 15 residues. CDR1 and CDR2 from the germline V gene are KGHSH and LQKENI. Here the CDR3 reads CASSPIKVAVGEQYF. The CDR3 nucleotides are TGTGCCAGCTCACCAATCAAGGTCGCGGTCGGCGAGCAGTACTTC.

The V call is TRBV7-6, the J call TRBJ2-5; D is uncertain. Germline CDR1 and CDR2: SGHVS and FNYEAQ. The CDR3 is 15 amino acids. V shed 2 bases and J shed 0 bases, with 10 bases lying between them. CDR3 DNA: TGTGCCAGCAGCTTAATTTTTCAGTACCAAGAGACCCAGTACTTC. It yields the protein CASSLIFQYQETQYF. The full variable domain, its missing parts supplied by reference TRBV7-6 and TRBJ2-5, is GAGVSQSPRYKVTKRGQDVALRCDPISGHVSLYWYRQALGQGPEFLTYFNYEAQQDKSGLPNDRFSAERPEGSISTLTIQRTEQRDSAMYRCASSLIFQYQETQYFGPGTRLLVL.

This sequence joins TRBV12-2 and TRBJ1-2; the D call TRBD1 from the table was never checked on the DNA. TRBV12-2 is annotated as a pseudogene. This CDR3 has 13 residues. The CDR3 DNA is TGTGCAAGTCGCTTACCATCTAACTATGGCTACACCTTC. Residues: CASRLPSNYGYTF.

The chain carries TRBV11-2 and TRBJ2-1; 16 bases line up with TRBD2. Trimming cost V 4 bases and J 10 bases; bases outside gene matches: 4. This CDR3 has 15 residues. Germline V lookup: CDR1 SGHAT, CDR2 FQNNGV. The CDR3 loop is CASSSGLAGGQEQFF. Written as DNA, the CDR3 is TGTGCCAGCAGCTCGGGACTAGCGGGAGGGCAAGAGCAGTTCTTC.

The genes are TRBV5-1 and TRBJ2-5; 11 nucleotides agree with TRBD1. The CDR3 has 15 amino acids. Germline V gene sequence: CDR1 SGHRS, CDR2 YFSETQ. Trimming removed 4 bases from V and 5 bases from J; junction bases left unmatched: 7. The CDR3 is CASSPGTGGRETQYF. CDR3 DNA: TGCGCCAGCAGCCCCGGGACAGGGGGGCGGGAGACCCAGTACTTC.

The chain is built from TRBV30 and TRBJ1-5, with a possible D match to TRBD1 (5 bases). Germline lookup yields CDR1 GTSNPN and CDR2 SVGIG (reference sequence). Trimming stripped 1 base from V and 10 bases from J, with 14 bases between. CDR3 length: 13 residues. CDR3 DNA sequence: TGTGCCTGGAGTGCACAGGAGATGTATCCCCAGCATTTT. Its translation: CAWSAQEMYPQHF.

In its sample, this clone was seen once. The rearrangement joins TRBV19 to TRBJ2-1, with D possibly matching TRBD2 (6 bases). V gave up 4 bases and J gave up 12 bases, with 13 bases separating them. The CDR3 has 12 residues. The germline gives CDR1 LNHDA, CDR2 SQIVND (reference sequence). As DNA, the CDR3 is TGTGCCAGTAGTACCAGGGCGGGACGGCAGTTCTTC. Translated: CASSTRAGRQFF.

The V and J genes are TRBV11-2 and TRBJ2-7, with D unclear. CDR3 size: 11 residues. CDR1 SGHAT and CDR2 FQNNGV come from the germline V gene. V was cut by 8 bases and J by 4 bases, with 9 bases left in between. The CDR3 DNA follows: TGTGCCAGCCAAACATTTTACGAGCAGTACTTC. It specifies CASQTFYEQYF.

The chain employs TRBV2 and TRBJ1-5; TRBD1 aligns across 8 bases. The V segment lost 3 bases and the J segment 4 bases; nucleotides outside the gene matches: 5. Germline V gene data show CDR1 as SNHLY and CDR2 as FYNNEI. The CDR3 extends over 15 amino acids. As DNA, the CDR3 is TGTGCCAGCAGTGATCGAACAGGGGGAAATCAGCCCCAGCATTTT. It translates to CASSDRTGGNQPQHF.

In this sample, this clone turned up a few times. This chain connects TRBV5-1 to TRBJ2-2, with TRBD2 identical over 12 bases. This CDR3 comprises 17 residues. Trimming removed 0 bases from V and 4 bases from J; junction bases left unmatched: 4. Germline CDR1 and CDR2: SGHRS and YFSETQ. The CDR3 region is CASSLAGLAGLTGELFF. The CDR3 DNA sequence: TGCGCCAGCAGCTTGGCGGGACTAGCGGGCCTCACCGGGGAGCTGTTTTTT.

The rearrangement joins TRBV11-2 to TRBJ2-5; 13 nucleotides line up with TRBD2. CDR1 and CDR2 from the germline V gene are SGHAT and FQNNGV. This CDR3 spans 16 amino acids. V dropped 5 bases and J dropped 5; count of bases not matched to a gene: 8. In nucleotides, the CDR3 is TGTGCCAGCAGCCCAACACTAGCGGGGGGGCGGGAGACCCAGTACTTC. Its protein product is CASSPTLAGGRETQYF.

The chain has TRBV5-1 and TRBJ2-1; 8 bases fit TRBD2. The length of the CDR3 is 14 residues. The germline V gene encodes CDR1 SGHRS and CDR2 YFSETQ. The J segment lost 9 bases and the V segment lost 1 base, leaving 6 bases of the junction unmatched. CDR3 DNA: TGCGCCAGCAGCTTGCCCTCGGGAGGGGGTGAGCAGTTCTTC. Its translation is CASSLPSGGGEQFF.

The chain joins TRBV7-9 to TRBJ2-1, with D maybe TRBD2 (6 bases). Germline V lookup: CDR1 SEHNR, CDR2 FQNEAQ (reference sequence). The CDR3 contains 12 residues. Trimming stripped 1 base from V and 10 bases from J, with 8 bases between. The CDR3 region has the DNA TGTGCCAGCAGCTTAGTCCGGGGGGAGCAGTTCTTC. It yields the protein CASSLVRGEQFF.

The chain links TRBV3-1 (or the pseudogene TRBV3-2) to TRBJ1-1, with TRBD1 as a possible D gene (6 bases). This CDR3 is 15 amino acids long. Germline loops: CDR1 LGHDT, CDR2 YNNKEL (reference sequence). V lost 1 base, J lost 0 bases, and 9 bases lay in between. CDR3 sequence: CASSQVQGMNTEAFF. CDR3 coding DNA: TGTGCCAGCAGCCAAGTTCAGGGGATGAACACTGAAGCTTTCTTT.

The rearrangement joins TRBV7-3 to TRBJ2-2; D is perhaps TRBD2 (6 bases). The germline gives CDR1 SGHTA, CDR2 FQGTGA. Trimming pared 1 base from V and 2 bases from J, leaving 14 bases between. The CDR3 is 17 residues long. CDR3 region: CASSLRPAGLNTGELFF. In DNA, the CDR3 is TGTGCCAGCAGCTTAAGGCCAGCGGGTTTAAACACCGGGGAGCTGTTTTTT.

The V gene is TRBV6-6, the J gene TRBJ2-7; 7 nucleotides align to TRBD1. This CDR3 has 14 amino acids. Germline-derived CDR1 and CDR2 are MNHNY and SVGAGI (reference sequence). The J segment lost 6 bases and the V segment lost 3 bases, leaving 8 bases of the junction unmatched. CDR3 coding DNA: TGTGCCAGCAGTTATCCAAGACAGGGTGGCGAGCAGTACTTC. It translates to CASSYPRQGGEQYF.

In the case of this clone: This sample includes further DNA sequences coding for the same CDR3. The chain joins TRBV25-1 to TRBJ2-3; D remains unclear. Germline V gene sequence: CDR1 MGHDK, CDR2 SYGVNS. Trimming took 5 bases from V and 1 from J, leaving 4 bases between them. This CDR3 contains 12 residues. The CDR3 DNA sequence: TGTGCCAGCAGTCGGGGCACAGATACGCAGTATTTT. Residues: CASSRGTDTQYF.

The chain recombines TRBV13 with TRBJ2-7; D might be TRBD1 (6 bases). Germline V gene data show CDR1 as PRHDT and CDR2 as FYEKMQ (reference sequence). The CDR3 extends over 14 amino acids. V was cut by 5 bases and J by 3 bases, with 14 bases left in between. The CDR3 is CASSAYREGYEQYF. The CDR3 nucleotides read TGTGCCAGCAGCGCCTACAGGGAAGGCTACGAGCAGTACTTC.

This sequence joins TRBV29-1 and TRBJ2-3; a possible D gene is TRBD1 (6 bases). CDR1 and CDR2 from the germline V gene are SQVTM and ANQGSEA. Trimming removed 6 bases at V and 5 bases at J, with 12 bases between. This CDR3 spans 12 amino acids. The DNA for the CDR3 is TGCAGCGTGGAGAGGGGACAAGATACGCAGTATTTT. Its protein is CSVERGQDTQYF.

This clone has more than one count but fewer than ten. This chain joins TRBV27 and TRBJ2-6; a weak D match, TRBD2 (7 bases). V was shortened by 3 bases and J by 4 bases, with 10 bases between the two germline ends. CDR3 length: 15 amino acids. CDR1 is MNHEY and CDR2 is SMNVEV in the germline V gene (reference sequence). The CDR3 reads CASSFGGAGANVLTF. CDR3 sequence (DNA): TGTGCCAGCAGTTTTGGGGGGGCCGGGGCCAACGTCCTGACTTTC.

This chain links TRBV6-6 with TRBJ2-7; a weak D match, TRBD1 (6 bases). The CDR3 loop spans 13 amino acids. In germline, CDR1 is MNHNY, CDR2 SVGAGI (reference sequence). Trimming removed 1 base from V and 6 bases from J, with 10 bases in between. In nucleotides, the CDR3 is TGTGCCAGCAGTTACTTACAGGGATCCGAGCAGTACTTC. Protein: CASSYLQGSEQYF.

The chain combines TRBV19 with TRBJ2-1, with 11 bases lining up with TRBD1. V dropped 6 bases and J dropped 3; count of bases not matched to a gene: 7. Germline CDR1 reads LNHDA; CDR2 reads SQIVND (reference sequence). The CDR3 extends over 16 amino acids. DNA of the CDR3: TGTGCCAGTAGCGCCGGGACAGGGGGGCTCTACAATGAGCAGTTCTTC. Amino acids: CASSAGTGGLYNEQFF.

CDR3 loop: CASSLALRTGGGETQYF. The CDR3 DNA reads as TGCGCCAGCAGCTTGGCCCTTCGGACAGGGGGCGGGGAGACCCAGTACTTC. This chain connects TRBV5-1 to TRBJ2-5, with TRBD1 matching 11 bases. CDR3 size: 17 residues. The germline V gene has CDR1 SGHRS and CDR2 YFSETQ. Trimming removed 0 bases from V and 5 bases from J; junction bases left unmatched: 9.

The rearrangement uses TRBV6-1 and TRBJ2-3; no clear D gene. The V end was cut by 1 base, the J end by 5 bases, with 10 bases between. The CDR3 totals 14 residues. The germline gives CDR1 MNHNS, CDR2 SASEGT. The CDR3 nucleotides read TGTGCCAGCAGTGAAGACTTTTTTGTAGATACGCAGTATTTT. Translating it yields CASSEDFFVDTQYF.